This T cell receptor beta chain emerged from a study of T cell repertoires in cytomegalovirus infection. Study overall: An indication of both CMV infection and matching HLA type came from public TCR beta signatures. The study, taken as a whole, reports: Ex vivo, HLA-C-restricted CMV-specific TCR beta clonotypes prevailed over the rest of the response. The study identified carriers of CMV plus the relevant HLA from cumulative public TCR beta family frequency.

The table lists this clonotype with a few counts. Its specificity is unknown. TCRdb re-called the reads with MiXCR, one entry per CDR3 protein. The table records around 550,000 distinct CDR3 sequences, about 30% of them present only once. Germline V gives CDR1 MDHEN, CDR2 SYDVKM. This CDR3 spans 14 amino acids. V lost 7 bases to trimming and J lost 7 bases; unmatched junction nucleotides: 8. The sequence was collected from a human donor in good health (CMV status not recorded). Some clones in this sample may be carry-over from other donors' samples. Sequenced: PBMCs. J is TRBJ2-1 and V is TRBV28; 9 nucleotides line up with TRBD2. CDR3 sequence: CASTPGTSFNEQFF. Here the CDR3 DNA reads TGTGCCAGCACCCCCGGGACTAGCTTTAATGAGCAGTTCTTC.